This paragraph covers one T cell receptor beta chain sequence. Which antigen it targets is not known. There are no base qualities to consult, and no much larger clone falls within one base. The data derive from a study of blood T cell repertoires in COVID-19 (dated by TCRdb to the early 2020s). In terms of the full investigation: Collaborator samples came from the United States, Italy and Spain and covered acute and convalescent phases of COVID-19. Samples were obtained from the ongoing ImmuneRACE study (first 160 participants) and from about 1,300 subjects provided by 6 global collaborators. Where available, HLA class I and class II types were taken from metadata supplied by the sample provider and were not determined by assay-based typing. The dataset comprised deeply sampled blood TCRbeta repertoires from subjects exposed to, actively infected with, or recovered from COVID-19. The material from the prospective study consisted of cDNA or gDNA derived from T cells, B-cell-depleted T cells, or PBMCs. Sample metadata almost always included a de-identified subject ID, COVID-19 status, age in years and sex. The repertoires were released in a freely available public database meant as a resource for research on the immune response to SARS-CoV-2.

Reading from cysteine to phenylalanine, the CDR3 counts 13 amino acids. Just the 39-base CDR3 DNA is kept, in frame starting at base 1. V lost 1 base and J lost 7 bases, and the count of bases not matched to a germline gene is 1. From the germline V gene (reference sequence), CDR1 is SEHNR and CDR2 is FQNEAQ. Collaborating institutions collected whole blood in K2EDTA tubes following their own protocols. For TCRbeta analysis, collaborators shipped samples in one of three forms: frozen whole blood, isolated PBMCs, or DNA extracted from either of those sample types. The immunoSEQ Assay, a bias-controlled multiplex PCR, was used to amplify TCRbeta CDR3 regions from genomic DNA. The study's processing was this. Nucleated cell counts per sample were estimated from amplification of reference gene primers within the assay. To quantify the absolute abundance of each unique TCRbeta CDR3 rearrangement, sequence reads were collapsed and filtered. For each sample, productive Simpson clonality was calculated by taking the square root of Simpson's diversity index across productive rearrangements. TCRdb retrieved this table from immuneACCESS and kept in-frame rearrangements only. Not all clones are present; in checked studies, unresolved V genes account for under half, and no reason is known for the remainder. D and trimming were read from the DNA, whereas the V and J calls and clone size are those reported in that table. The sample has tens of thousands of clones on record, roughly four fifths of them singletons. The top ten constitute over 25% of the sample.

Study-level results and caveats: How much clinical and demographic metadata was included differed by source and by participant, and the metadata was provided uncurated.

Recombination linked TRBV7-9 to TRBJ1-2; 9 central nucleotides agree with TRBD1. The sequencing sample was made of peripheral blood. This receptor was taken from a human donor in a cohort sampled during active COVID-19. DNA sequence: TGTGCCAGCAGCTTAGGGGACAGGGTTGGCTACACCTTC. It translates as CASSLGDRVGYTF.